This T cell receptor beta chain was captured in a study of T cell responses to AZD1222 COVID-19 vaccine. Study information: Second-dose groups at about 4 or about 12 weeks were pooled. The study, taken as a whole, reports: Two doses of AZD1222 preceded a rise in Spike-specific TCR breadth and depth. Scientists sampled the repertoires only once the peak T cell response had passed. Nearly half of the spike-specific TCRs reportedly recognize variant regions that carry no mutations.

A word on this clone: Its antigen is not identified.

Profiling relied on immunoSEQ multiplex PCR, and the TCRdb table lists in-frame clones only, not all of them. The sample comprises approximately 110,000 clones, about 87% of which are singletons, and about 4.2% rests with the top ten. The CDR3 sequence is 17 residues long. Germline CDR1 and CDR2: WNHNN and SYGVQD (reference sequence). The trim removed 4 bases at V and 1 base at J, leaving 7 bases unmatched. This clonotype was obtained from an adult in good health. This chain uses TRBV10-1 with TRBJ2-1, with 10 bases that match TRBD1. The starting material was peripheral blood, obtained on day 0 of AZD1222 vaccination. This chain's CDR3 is CASSGVEGQGSYNEQFF. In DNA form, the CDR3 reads TGCGCCAGCAGTGGGGTCGAGGGACAGGGGTCCTACAATGAGCAGTTCTTC.